The TCR beta chain under discussion was sequenced for a study of cytomegalovirus exposure and HLA in healthy donors. This clone was seen a handful of times. 13 Jbeta primers and 60 Vbeta primers were used for the PCR. This table comes from immunoSEQ multiplex PCR, and its TCRdb copy is limited to in-frame clones, with some not included. The repertoire includes about 150,000 clones, 75% to 85% of them detected once, and 5% to 6.5% sits in the top ten. The germline V gene encodes CDR1 LNHDA and CDR2 SQIVND (reference sequence). The CDR3 totals 15 residues. After removal of 4 bases from V and 3 bases from J, the junction contained 6 bases not matched to a gene.

The genes are TRBV19 and TRBJ2-5, with 9 positions matching TRBD1. The sequenced sample consisted of PBMCs. The source is a man aged 50-60 years in good health and CMV-seropositive. CDR3 protein: CASSRPGTGKETQYF. CDR3 in DNA: TGTGCCAGTAGTAGGCCCGGGACAGGGAAAGAGACCCAGTACTTC.